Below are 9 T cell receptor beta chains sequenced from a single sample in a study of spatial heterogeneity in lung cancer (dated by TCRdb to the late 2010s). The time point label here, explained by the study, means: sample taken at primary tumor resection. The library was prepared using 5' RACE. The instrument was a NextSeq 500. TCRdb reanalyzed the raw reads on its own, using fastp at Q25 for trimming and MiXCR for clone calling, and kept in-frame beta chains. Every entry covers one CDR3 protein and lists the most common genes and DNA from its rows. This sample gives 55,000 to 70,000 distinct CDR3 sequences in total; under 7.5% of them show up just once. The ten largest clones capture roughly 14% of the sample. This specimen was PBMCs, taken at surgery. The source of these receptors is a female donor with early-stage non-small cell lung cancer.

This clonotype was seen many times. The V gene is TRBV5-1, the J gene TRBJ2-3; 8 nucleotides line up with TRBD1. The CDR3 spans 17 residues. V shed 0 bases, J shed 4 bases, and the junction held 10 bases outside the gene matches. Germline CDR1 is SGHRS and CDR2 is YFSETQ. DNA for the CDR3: TGCGCCAGCAGCTTGGCCAGACAGGGGAGAAATGCAGATACGCAGTATTTT. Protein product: CASSLARQGRNADTQYF.

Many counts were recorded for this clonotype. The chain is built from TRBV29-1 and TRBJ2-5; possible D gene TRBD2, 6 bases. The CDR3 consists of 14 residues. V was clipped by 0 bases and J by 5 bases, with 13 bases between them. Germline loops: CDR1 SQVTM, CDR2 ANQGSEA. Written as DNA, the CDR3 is TGCAGCGTTGAAGATATTGCGGGGCCGGAGACCCAGTACTTC. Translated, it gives CSVEDIAGPETQYF.

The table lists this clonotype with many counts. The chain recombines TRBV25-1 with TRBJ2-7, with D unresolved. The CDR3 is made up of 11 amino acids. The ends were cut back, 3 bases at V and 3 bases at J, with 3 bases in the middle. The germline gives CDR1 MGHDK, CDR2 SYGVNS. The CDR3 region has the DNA TGTGCCAGCAGTGAGTTCTACGAGCAGTACTTC. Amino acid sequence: CASSEFYEQYF.

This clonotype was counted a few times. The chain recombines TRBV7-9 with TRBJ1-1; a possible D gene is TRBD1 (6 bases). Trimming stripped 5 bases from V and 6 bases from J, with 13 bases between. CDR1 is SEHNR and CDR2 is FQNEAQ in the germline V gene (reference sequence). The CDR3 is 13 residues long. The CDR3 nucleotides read TGTGCCAGCAGCCGGGACACCAGTCCTGAAGCTTTCTTT. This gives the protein CASSRDTSPEAFF.

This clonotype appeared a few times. The DNA for the CDR3 is TGTGCCAGCACCGCCGGGACAGGAAGTTTCTACGAGCAGTACTTC. Translating gives CASTAGTGSFYEQYF. V gene TRBV3-1 combines with J gene TRBJ2-7, with 8 nucleotides matching TRBD1. V was pared by 7 bases and J by 3 bases, with 11 bases of the junction left unmatched. CDR3 length: 15 amino acids. The germline V gene has CDR1 LGHDT and CDR2 YNNKEL (reference sequence).

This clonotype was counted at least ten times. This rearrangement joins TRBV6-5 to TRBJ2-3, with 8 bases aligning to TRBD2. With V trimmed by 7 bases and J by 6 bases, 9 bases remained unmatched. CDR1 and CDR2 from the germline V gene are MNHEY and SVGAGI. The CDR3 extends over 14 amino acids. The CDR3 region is CASTVQRETDTQYF. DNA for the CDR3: TGTGCCAGCACGGTCCAGCGGGAGACCGATACGCAGTATTTT.

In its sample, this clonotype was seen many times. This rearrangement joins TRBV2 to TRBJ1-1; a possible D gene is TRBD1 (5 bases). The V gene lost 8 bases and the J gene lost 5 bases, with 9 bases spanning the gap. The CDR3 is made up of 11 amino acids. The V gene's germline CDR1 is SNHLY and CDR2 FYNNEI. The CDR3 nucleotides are TGTGCCAGCCAGGGTGTAACTGAAGCTTTCTTT. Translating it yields CASQGVTEAFF.

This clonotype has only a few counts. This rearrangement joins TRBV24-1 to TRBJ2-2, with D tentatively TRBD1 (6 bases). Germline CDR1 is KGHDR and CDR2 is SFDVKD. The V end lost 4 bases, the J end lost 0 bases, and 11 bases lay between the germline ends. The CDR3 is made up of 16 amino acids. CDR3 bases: TGTGCCACCAGTGAATGGGACACCGCGAACACCGGGGAGCTGTTTTTT. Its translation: CATSEWDTANTGELFF.

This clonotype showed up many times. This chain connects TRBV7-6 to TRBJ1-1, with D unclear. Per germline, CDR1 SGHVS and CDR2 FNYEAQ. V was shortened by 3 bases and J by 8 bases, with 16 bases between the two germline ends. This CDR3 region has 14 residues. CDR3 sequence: CASSFMGLTEEAFF. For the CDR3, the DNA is TGTGCCAGCAGCTTTATGGGTCTAACGGAGGAAGCTTTCTTT.